One TCR beta chain is described in this entry. A quantity of roughly 0.5 to 1 ug RNA underwent reverse transcription using random hexamers. One entry per CDR3 protein, called by TCRdb with MiXCR from the immunoSEQ multiplex PCR reads. Counted here are about 60,000 distinct CDR3 sequences, more than 90% occurring once; the ten biggest clones make up just under 0.2%. The data are from a study of CD8 T cells in Susac syndrome. Deletions cut 5 bases from V and 0 bases from J, with 16 bases between. Germline V lookup: CDR1 MNHEY, CDR2 SMNVEV (reference sequence). The CDR3 loop spans 16 amino acids. The specimen was CD8+ T cells from PBMCs. The gene calls are TRBV27 and TRBJ1-1; D gene ambiguous. The TCR sequence derives from a human donor in good health. The CDR3 reads CASSERLGRLNTEAFF. CDR3 in DNA: TGTGCCAGCAGTGAAAGATTGGGCCGACTGAACACTGAAGCTTTCTTT.